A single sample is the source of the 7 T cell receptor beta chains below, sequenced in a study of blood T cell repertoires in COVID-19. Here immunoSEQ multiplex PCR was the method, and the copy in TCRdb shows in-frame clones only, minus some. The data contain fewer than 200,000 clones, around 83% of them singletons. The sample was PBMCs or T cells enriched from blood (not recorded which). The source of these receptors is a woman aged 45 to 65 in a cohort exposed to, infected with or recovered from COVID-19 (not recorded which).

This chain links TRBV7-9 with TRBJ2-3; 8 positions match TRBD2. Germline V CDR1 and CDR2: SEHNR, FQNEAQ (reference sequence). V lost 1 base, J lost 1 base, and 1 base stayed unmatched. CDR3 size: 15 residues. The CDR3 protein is CASSLVTSGTDTQYF. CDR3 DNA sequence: TGTGCCAGCAGCTTAGTGACTAGCGGCACAGATACGCAGTATTTT.

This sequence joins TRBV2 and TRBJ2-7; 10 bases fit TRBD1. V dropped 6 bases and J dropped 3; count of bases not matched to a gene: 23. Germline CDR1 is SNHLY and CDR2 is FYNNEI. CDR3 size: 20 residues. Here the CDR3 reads CASSRPGQGSLGALSYEQYF. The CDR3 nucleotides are TGTGCCAGCAGCAGGCCGGGACAGGGGTCTCTCGGGGCGCTTAGCTACGAGCAGTACTTC.

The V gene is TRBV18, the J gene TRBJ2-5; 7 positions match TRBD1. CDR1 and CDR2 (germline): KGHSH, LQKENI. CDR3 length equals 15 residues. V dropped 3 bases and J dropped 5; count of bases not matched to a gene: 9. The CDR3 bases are TGTGCCAGCTCACCTACGACAGGGCGGGCCGAGACCCAGTACTTC. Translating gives CASSPTTGRAETQYF.

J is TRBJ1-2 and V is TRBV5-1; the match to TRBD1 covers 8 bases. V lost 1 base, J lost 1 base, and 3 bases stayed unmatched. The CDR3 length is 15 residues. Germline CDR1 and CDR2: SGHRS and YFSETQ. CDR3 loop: CASSLTGGNNYGYTF. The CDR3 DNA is TGCGCCAGCAGCTTGACAGGGGGTAATAACTATGGCTACACCTTC.

In DNA form, the CDR3 reads TGTGCCAGCAGCTTACGGGGGAGTGGTCTGGGCCAAGAGACCCAGTACTTC. Its translation is CASSLRGSGLGQETQYF. The chain joins TRBV7-3 to TRBJ2-5; tentative D call: TRBD2 (6 bases). CDR1 is SGHTA, CDR2 FQGTGA, per germline. The CDR3 has 17 amino acids. V lost 2 bases, J lost 1 base, and 17 bases lay in between.

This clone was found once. CDR3 loop: CASSLFVGGYTDTQYF. In nucleotides, the CDR3 is TGCGCCAGCAGCTTGTTCGTGGGGGGGTACACAGATACGCAGTATTTT. The V and J genes are TRBV5-1 and TRBJ2-3; 7 bases line up with TRBD2. The CDR3 has 16 residues. Germline CDR1 and CDR2: SGHRS and YFSETQ. With 1 base clipped from V and 2 bases from J, the junction kept 7 bases outside the gene matches.

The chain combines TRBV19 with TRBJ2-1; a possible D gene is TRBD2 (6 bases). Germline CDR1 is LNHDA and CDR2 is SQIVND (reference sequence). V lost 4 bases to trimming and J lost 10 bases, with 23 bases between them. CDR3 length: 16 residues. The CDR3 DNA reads TGTGCCAGTAGTAAACCGAAACTAGCTCTGGCCTGGGAGCAGTTCTTC. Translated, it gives CASSKPKLALAWEQFF. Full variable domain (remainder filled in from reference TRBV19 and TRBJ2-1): DGGITQSPKYLFRKEGQNVTLSCEQNLNHDAMYWYRQDPGQGLRLIYYSQIVNDFQKGDIAEGYSVSREKKESFPLTVTSAQKNPTAFYLCASSKPKLALAWEQFFGPGTRLTVL.